These 18 T cell receptor beta chains were sequenced from one sample in a study of T cells in Graves' hyperthyroidism and ophthalmopathy. Amplification of TCR beta CDR3 regions was performed using RNA transcripts as template. Primed by the HTBI set, a first-round RT-PCR was run on the TCR CDR3. TCRdb called the multiplex PCR reads again in MiXCR, with one record for every CDR3 protein. The top ten hold approximately 7.4% of the sample, which has 500,000 to 750,000 distinct CDR3 sequences, 15% to 18% seen once. The sample taken for sequencing was blood. These receptors all stem from a woman aged 30 to 39 with Graves' hyperthyroidism.

Comments on this clonotype: An end of the junction differs from the germline gene, which may be a read error. V is TRBV7-9 and J is TRBJ2-1; D is ambiguous. The CDR3 consists of 16 residues. Germline CDR1 is SEHNR and CDR2 is FQNEAQ (reference sequence). The CDR3 spells CAGSLGTWSSYNEQFF. The CDR3 nucleotides are TGTGCCGGCAGCCTGGGAACCTGGAGCTCCTACAATGAGCAGTTCTTC.

This clonotype came up many times. The V gene is TRBV27, the J gene TRBJ2-1; 7 nucleotides match TRBD2. CDR3 length: 15 amino acids. The V gene end was trimmed by 4 bases and the J gene end by 4 bases; junction bases not matched to a gene: 7. Germline loops: CDR1 MNHEY, CDR2 SMNVEV (reference sequence). The CDR3 bases are TGTGCCAGCAGTTCAGCGGGAAACGGTTACAATGAGCAGTTCTTC. Residues: CASSSAGNGYNEQFF.

There are many counts of this clonotype. The V gene is TRBV13, the J gene TRBJ1-1, with TRBD1 matching 9 bases. The CDR3 sequence is 16 residues long. Looked up from germline, CDR1 is PRHDT and CDR2 is FYEKMQ (reference sequence). With 5 bases clipped from V and 10 bases from J, the junction kept 17 bases outside the gene matches. CDR3 DNA sequence: TGTGCCAGCAGCCCCCACATGCCGATACAGGGGGCTGGAGCTTTCTTT. As protein: CASSPHMPIQGAGAFF.

The J gene is TRBJ2-7, the V gene TRBV4-1, with 9 bases matching TRBD2. V shed 2 bases, J shed 4 bases, and the junction held 12 bases outside the gene matches. Per germline, CDR1 MGHRA and CDR2 YSYEKL. The CDR3 runs to 17 residues. CDR3 coding DNA: TGCGCCAGCAGCCAATTCGCTAGCGGGGTCGCCGCGTACGAGCAGTACTTC. Protein product: CASSQFASGVAAYEQYF.

V and J are TRBV24-1 and TRBJ2-5, with D maybe TRBD2 (5 bases). V was cut by 4 bases and J by 4 bases, with 15 bases left in between. Per the germline V gene, CDR1 is KGHDR and CDR2 is SFDVKD. The CDR3 contains 15 residues. The CDR3 DNA is TGTGCCACCAGTGACCGGGATACCCCAAGAGAGACCCAGTACTTC. This sequence encodes CATSDRDTPRETQYF.

This clonotype has at least ten counts. The chain employs TRBV6-2 or TRBV6-3 and TRBJ2-1, with 10 bases that match TRBD2. Per germline, CDR1 MNHEY and CDR2 SVGEGT. V was pared by 2 bases and J by 8 bases, with 6 bases of the junction left unmatched. The CDR3 sequence is 15 residues long. The CDR3 DNA reads TGTGCCAGCAGTTACGAACTAGCGGGATTGGATGAGCAGTTCTTC. Translated, it gives CASSYELAGLDEQFF.

This clonotype was observed at least ten times. DNA of the CDR3: TGTGCCAGCGGAAGCGGAGGCTACTACAATGAGCAGTTCTTC. It is translated as CASGSGGYYNEQFF. The V and J genes are TRBV11-2 and TRBJ2-1; tentative D call: TRBD2 (5 bases). The V end was cut by 8 bases, the J end by 3 bases, with 14 bases between. Looked up from germline, CDR1 is SGHAT and CDR2 is FQNNGV. CDR3 length: 14 residues.

This chain links TRBV12-3 or TRBV12-4 with TRBJ2-7, with D unresolved. This CDR3 spans 14 amino acids. V was shortened by 6 bases and J by 0 bases, with 12 bases between the two germline ends. In DNA form, the CDR3 reads TGTGCCAGCAGCCACGGACCTAGCTCCTACGAGCAGTACTTC. Translated: CASSHGPSSYEQYF.

Written as DNA, the CDR3 is TGTGCCAGCAGTCGCGAAAGGACAGATCAGCCCCAGCATTTT. Translating gives CASSRERTDQPQHF. This chain joins TRBV28 and TRBJ1-5; a possible D gene is TRBD1 (6 bases). Trimming left V 5 bases short and J 5 bases short, with 13 bases between. The CDR3 runs 14 residues. CDR1 is MDHEN and CDR2 is SYDVKM in the germline V gene.

This clonotype was detected ten times or more. This chain connects TRBV6-1 to TRBJ2-1; 7 bases align to TRBD2. The V and J ends lost 4 bases and 3 bases, in that order; junction bases with no gene match: 3. The V gene's germline CDR1 is MNHNS and CDR2 SASEGT. The CDR3 runs to 14 residues. CDR3 DNA: TGTGCCAGCAGTGCCGGCGGGAGCTACAATGAGCAGTTCTTC. Residues: CASSAGGSYNEQFF.

This clonotype was observed a few times. The V and J genes are TRBV5-1 and TRBJ2-7; 7 bases agree with TRBD1. Trimming at V came to 4 bases and at J to 2 bases, leaving 15 bases not matched to a gene. This CDR3 has 17 residues. From germline, CDR1 is SGHRS and CDR2 YFSETQ. CDR3 protein: CASSRMGPGQVTYEQYF. CDR3 coding DNA: TGCGCCAGCAGCAGAATGGGGCCCGGACAGGTTACCTACGAGCAGTACTTC.

The V call is TRBV27, the J call TRBJ1-1; TRBD1 is a possible D gene (6 bases). The CDR3 runs to 15 residues. CDR1 and CDR2 from the germline V gene are MNHEY and SMNVEV (reference sequence). The ends were cut back, 3 bases at V and 2 bases at J, with 13 bases in the middle. CDR3 residues: CASSFYTGRNTEAFF. The CDR3 coding sequence is TGTGCCAGCAGTTTTTACACAGGGAGAAACACTGAAGCTTTCTTT.

This clonotype was counted ten times or more. This chain joins TRBV12-3 or TRBV12-4 and TRBJ1-1; unclear D gene. The CDR3 length is 18 residues. V was pared by 7 bases and J by 3 bases, with 27 bases between. This CDR3 reads CASITTQVPAAPYTEAFF. The CDR3 bases are TGTGCCAGCATCACCACTCAGGTACCAGCCGCACCGTACACTGAAGCTTTCTTT.

This clonotype appeared many times. This chain uses TRBV7-2 with TRBJ1-5, with a weak D call TRBD1 (6 bases). Germline assignment: CDR1 SGHTA and CDR2 FQGNSA. Trimming shortened V by 5 bases and J by 8 bases, and 19 bases separated the two germline ends. The CDR3 consists of 15 residues. The CDR3 DNA is TGTGCCAGCAGCGCCTATGGGGGGCGTTTAGAGCCCCAGCATTTT. Its translation: CASSAYGGRLEPQHF.

The sample holds a few counts of this clonotype. The CDR3 bases are TGTGCCAGTAGTATAGCCCAAGAGACCCAGTACTTC. Amino acid sequence: CASSIAQETQYF. The chain recombines TRBV19 with TRBJ2-5; D ambiguous. The V and J ends lost 1 base and 1 base respectively, with 1 base between them. Germline CDR1 is LNHDA and CDR2 is SQIVND (reference sequence). This CDR3 region has 12 residues.

There are many counts of this clonotype. CDR3 residues: CASSHSLASSYNEQFF. CDR3 coding DNA: TGTGCCAGCAGCCATTCACTAGCGAGCTCCTACAATGAGCAGTTCTTC. The chain carries TRBV14 and TRBJ2-1, with 7 bases fitting TRBD2. J was trimmed by 0 bases and V by 3 bases; bases with no gene match: 5. Germline values: CDR1 SGHDN, CDR2 FVKESK. This CDR3 is built from 16 residues.

The sample holds many counts of this clonotype. The V gene is TRBV3-1, the J gene TRBJ2-1; a possible D gene is TRBD2 (6 bases). CDR3 length equals 14 residues. Trimming took off 3 bases at V and 9 bases at J, with 15 bases between the two ends. Looked up from germline, CDR1 is LGHDT and CDR2 is YNNKEL (reference sequence). CDR3 sequence reads: CASSQDYPHGEQFF. The CDR3 DNA reads as TGTGCCAGCAGCCAGGACTACCCACATGGTGAGCAGTTCTTC.

This clonotype was counted ten times or more. The chain carries TRBV5-5 and TRBJ2-7; tentative D call: TRBD2 (5 bases). Trimming left V 2 bases short and J 3 bases short, with 12 bases between. This CDR3 has 14 amino acids. Germline V gives CDR1 SGHKS, CDR2 YYEKEE (reference sequence). CDR3: CASSFGVSGYEQYF. The CDR3 nucleotides read TGTGCCAGCAGCTTCGGGGTATCGGGCTACGAGCAGTACTTC.